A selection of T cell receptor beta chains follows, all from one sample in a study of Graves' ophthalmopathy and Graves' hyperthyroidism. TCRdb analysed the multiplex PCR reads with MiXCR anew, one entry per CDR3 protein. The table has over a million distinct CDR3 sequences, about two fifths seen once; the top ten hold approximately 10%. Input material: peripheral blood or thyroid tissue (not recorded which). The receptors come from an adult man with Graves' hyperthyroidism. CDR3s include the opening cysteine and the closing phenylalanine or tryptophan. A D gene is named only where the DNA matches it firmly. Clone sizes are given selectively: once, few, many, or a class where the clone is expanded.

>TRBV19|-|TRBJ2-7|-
CASSIVGGAGVEQYF
TGTGCCAGTAGTATAGTCGGAGGGGCTGGAGTCGAGCAGTACTTC
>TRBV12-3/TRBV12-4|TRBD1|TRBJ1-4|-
CASSAVRGDEKLFF
TGTGCCAGCAGTGCGGTCAGGGGGGATGAAAAACTGTTTTTT
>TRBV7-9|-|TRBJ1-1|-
CASSSRQARAFF
TGTGCCAGCAGCTCCAGACAGGCTCGAGCTTTCTTT
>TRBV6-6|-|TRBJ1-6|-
CASSPTVQDSPLHF
TGTGCCAGCAGCCCGACTGTCCAAGATTCACCCCTCCACTTT
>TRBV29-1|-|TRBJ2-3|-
CSVVLASAQYF
TGCAGCGTTGTGCTAGCATCGGCCCAGTATTTT
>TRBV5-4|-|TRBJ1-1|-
CASSSVFQKNTEAFF
TGTGCCAGCAGCTCGGTCTTTCAGAAGAACACTGAAGCTTTCTTT
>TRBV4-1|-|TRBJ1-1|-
CASSQDGVPWYTEAFF
TGCGCCAGCAGCCAAGATGGGGTGCCCTGGTACACTGAAGCTTTCTTT
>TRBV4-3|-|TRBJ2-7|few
CASSQGVGDSYEQYF
TGCGCCAGCAGCCAAGGAGTGGGAGATTCCTACGAGCAGTACTTC
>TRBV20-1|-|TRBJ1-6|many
CSAVDWGNNSPLHF
TGCAGTGCCGTAGACTGGGGGAATAATTCACCCCTCCACTTT
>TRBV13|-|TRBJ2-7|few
CASSITGSGTYEQYF
TGTGCCAGCAGCATAACGGGTAGCGGCACTTACGAGCAGTACTTC
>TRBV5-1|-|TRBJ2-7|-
CASSSIGGRQYF
TGCGCCAGCAGCTCGATAGGAGGGCGGCAGTACTTC
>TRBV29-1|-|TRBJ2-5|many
CSAPRTEETQYF
TGCAGCGCTCCTCGGACAGAAGAGACCCAGTACTTC
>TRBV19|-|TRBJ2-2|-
CASSKRVQRDTGELFF
TGTGCCAGTAGTAAGCGTGTCCAGCGGGACACCGGGGAGCTGTTTTTT
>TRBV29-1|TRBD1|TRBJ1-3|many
CSVEDWGGTVASGNTIYF
TGCAGCGTTGAAGATTGGGGGGGGACAGTGGCCTCTGGAAACACCATATATTTT
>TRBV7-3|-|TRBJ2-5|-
CASNLWEGVMETQYF
TGTGCCAGCAACTTATGGGAGGGGGTAATGGAGACCCAGTACTTC
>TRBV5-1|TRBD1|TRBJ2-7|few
CASSLAPGGHEQYF
TGCGCCAGCAGCTTGGCCCCAGGGGGCCACGAGCAGTACTTC
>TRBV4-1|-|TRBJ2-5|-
CASSQARFQETQYF
TGCGCCAGCAGCCAAGCCAGATTCCAAGAGACCCAGTACTTC
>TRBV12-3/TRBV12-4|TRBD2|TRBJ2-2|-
CASSLLGLAGGSGELFF
TGTGCCAGCAGTTTACTGGGACTAGCGGGAGGGTCCGGGGAGCTGTTTTTT
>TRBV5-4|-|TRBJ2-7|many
CASSYGTGGEQYF
TGTGCCAGCAGCTACGGGACGGGCGGCGAGCAGTACTTC
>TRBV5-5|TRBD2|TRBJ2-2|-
CASSAPSGLTGELFF
TGTGCCAGCAGCGCTCCTAGCGGATTAACCGGGGAGCTGTTTTTT
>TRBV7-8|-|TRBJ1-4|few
CASSRFPGTNEKLFF
TGTGCCAGCAGCCGATTTCCAGGCACTAATGAAAAACTGTTTTTT
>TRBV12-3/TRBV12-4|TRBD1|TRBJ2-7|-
CASSLIGETGRAYEQYF
TGTGCCAGCAGCCTCATTGGCGAGACAGGGAGAGCCTACGAGCAGTACTTC
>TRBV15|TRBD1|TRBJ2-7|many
CATSRGRDRGREQYF
TGTGCCACCAGCAGAGGAAGAGACAGGGGGCGCGAGCAGTACTTC
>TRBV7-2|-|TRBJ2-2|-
CASSLTEIRGAGELFF
TGTGCCAGCAGCTTAACGGAAATTAGGGGTGCCGGGGAGCTGTTTTTT
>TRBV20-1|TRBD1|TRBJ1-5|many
CSARDWDRGHGQPQHF
TGCAGTGCTAGAGATTGGGACAGGGGGCATGGTCAGCCCCAGCATTTT
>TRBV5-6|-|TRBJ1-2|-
CATGPDRPRYGYTF
TGTGCCACCGGACCCGACAGACCCCGCTATGGCTACACCTTC
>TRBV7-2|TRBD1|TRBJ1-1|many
CASTGTGGSNTEAFF
TGTGCCAGCACAGGGACAGGGGGGAGTAACACTGAAGCTTTCTTT
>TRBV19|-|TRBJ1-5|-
CASSMESNQPQHF
TGTGCCAGTAGTATGGAAAGCAATCAGCCCCAGCATTTT
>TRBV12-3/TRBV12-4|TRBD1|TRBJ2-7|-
CASRELQGGMEQYF
TGTGCCAGCAGAGAGCTACAGGGGGGCATGGAGCAGTACTTC
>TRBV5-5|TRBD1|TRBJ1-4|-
CASSHWTGEVEKLFF
TGTGCCAGCAGCCACTGGACAGGGGAGGTTGAAAAACTGTTTTTT
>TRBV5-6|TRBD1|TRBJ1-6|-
CASSSQGQVGWNSPLHF
TGTGCCAGCAGCTCCCAAGGACAGGTCGGGTGGAATTCACCCCTCCACTTT
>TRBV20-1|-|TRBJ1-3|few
CSASGDTPPGDF
TGCAGTGCTAGTGGTGACACGCCACCGGGGGATTTT
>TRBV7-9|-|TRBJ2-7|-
CASSSGRDTGPYEQYF
TGTGCCAGCAGCTCAGGTCGAGACACGGGCCCCTACGAGCAGTACTTC
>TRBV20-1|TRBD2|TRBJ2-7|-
CSARSGTSHEQYF
TGCAGTGCTAGAAGCGGGACTAGCCACGAGCAGTACTTC
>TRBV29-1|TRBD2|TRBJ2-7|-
CSVEGDRSSGSSYNEQYF
TGCAGCGTTGAAGGAGACAGATCTAGCGGGAGTTCCTACAATGAGCAGTACTTC
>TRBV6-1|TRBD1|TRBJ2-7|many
CASSAIPGGYEQYF
TGTGCCAGCAGTGCCATCCCAGGGGGCTACGAGCAGTACTTC
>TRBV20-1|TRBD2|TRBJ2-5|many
CSANGNSGGNQETQYF
TGCAGTGCTAACGGGAATAGCGGGGGGAACCAAGAGACCCAGTACTTC
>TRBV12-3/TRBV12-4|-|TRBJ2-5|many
CASSLRAVQETQYF
TGTGCCAGCAGTCTACGAGCGGTCCAAGAGACCCAGTACTTC
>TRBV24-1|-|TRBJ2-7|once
CASSAIKTDHYEQYF
TGTGCCAGCTCGGCCATAAAGACAGATCACTACGAGCAGTACTTC
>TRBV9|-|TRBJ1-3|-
CASSVGSGGNTIYF
TGTGCCAGCAGCGTAGGATCCGGGGGAAACACCATATATTTT